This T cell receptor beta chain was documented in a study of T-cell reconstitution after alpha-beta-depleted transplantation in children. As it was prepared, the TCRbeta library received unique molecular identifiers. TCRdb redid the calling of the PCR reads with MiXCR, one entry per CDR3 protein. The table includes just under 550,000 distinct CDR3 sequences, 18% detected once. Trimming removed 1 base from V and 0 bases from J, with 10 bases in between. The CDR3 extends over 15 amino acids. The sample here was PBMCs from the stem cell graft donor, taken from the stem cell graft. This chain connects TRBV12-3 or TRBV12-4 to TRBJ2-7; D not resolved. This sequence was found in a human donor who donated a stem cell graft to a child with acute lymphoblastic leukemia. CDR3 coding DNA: TGTGCCAGCAGTTTAGGGGCTTACATCTCCTACGAGCAGTACTTC. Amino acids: CASSLGAYISYEQYF.